These 20 T cell receptor beta chains were all obtained from the same sample, sequenced in a study of blood T cell repertoires in COVID-19. This table comes from immunoSEQ multiplex PCR, and its TCRdb copy is limited to in-frame clones, with some not included. The table lists roughly 370,000 clones, around 87% of them singletons. Sequenced sample: PBMCs or T cells enriched from blood (not recorded which). The origin of the receptors is a woman between 50 and 59 years old who had recovered from COVID-19.

This sequence joins TRBV10-1 and TRBJ1-1; 7 nucleotides match TRBD1. Germline V gene sequence: CDR1 WNHNN, CDR2 SYGVQD (reference sequence). The junction had 14 bases not matched to a gene; V was cut back by 6 bases and J by 4 bases. The CDR3 length is 16 residues. The CDR3, as DNA: TGCGCCAGCAGCCGTGGGACAGTGTTTAAGTGCACTGAAGCTTTCTTT. Residues: CASSRGTVFKCTEAFF.

The V gene is TRBV28, the J gene TRBJ1-5; perhaps TRBD1 as D (6 bases). Trimming stripped 3 bases from V and 7 bases from J, with 19 bases between. The germline CDR1 and CDR2 sequences are MDHEN and SYDVKM. CDR3 length: 16 residues. This CDR3 is CASSLRQVGPKQPQHF. The CDR3 DNA follows: TGTGCCAGCAGTTTGAGACAGGTTGGCCCGAAACAGCCCCAGCATTTT.

The gene calls are TRBV28 and TRBJ2-1, with 10 bases matching TRBD2. CDR3 length: 15 amino acids. The germline CDR1 and CDR2 sequences are MDHEN and SYDVKM. The junction had 9 bases not matched to a gene; V was cut back by 4 bases and J by 9 bases. The CDR3 spells CASSYKRGGKVEQFF. The CDR3 DNA is TGTGCCAGCAGTTACAAGCGGGGGGGCAAGGTTGAGCAGTTCTTC.

This clone was seen a single time. V is TRBV18 and J is TRBJ1-1, with a weak D call TRBD1 (5 bases). Trimming took off 3 bases at V and 2 bases at J, with 10 bases between the two ends. The CDR3 is 14 amino acids. Germline CDR1 reads KGHSH; CDR2 reads LQKENI. CDR3: CASSPTGRNTEAFF. The CDR3 coding sequence is TGTGCCAGCTCACCTACAGGCCGTAACACTGAAGCTTTCTTT.

The chain combines TRBV29-1 with TRBJ1-2; no definite D call. The V end lost 4 bases, the J end lost 1 base, and 7 bases lay between the germline ends. Looked up from germline, CDR1 is SQVTM and CDR2 is ANQGSEA. There are 12 residues in the CDR3. In DNA, the CDR3 is TGCAGCGTTGTGGTCGGTAACTATGGCTACACCTTC. Protein: CSVVVGNYGYTF.

The chain is built from TRBV28 and TRBJ2-4; 11 nucleotides match TRBD2. V dropped 9 bases and J dropped 8; count of bases not matched to a gene: 9. The germline CDR1 and CDR2 sequences are MDHEN and SYDVKM. CDR3 size: 14 residues. CDR3 coding DNA: TGTGCCAGTGTTAGCGGGGGGGCCGTTCACATTCAGTACTTC. Residues: CASVSGGAVHIQYF.

The V and J genes are TRBV4-1 and TRBJ2-1; perhaps TRBD2 as D (6 bases). The CDR3 sequence is 14 residues long. CDR1 and CDR2 from the germline V gene are MGHRA and YSYEKL. Trimming shortened V by 3 bases and J by 4 bases, and 10 bases separated the two germline ends. The CDR3 region has the DNA TGCGCCAGCAGCCAGCCTAGCGAGTACAATGAGCAGTTCTTC. Its translation: CASSQPSEYNEQFF.

This chain links TRBV29-1 with TRBJ2-7; the D gene is possibly TRBD1 (5 bases). This CDR3 is 14 amino acids long. Germline loops: CDR1 SQVTM, CDR2 ANQGSEA. The V and J ends lost 2 bases and 2 bases respectively, with 13 bases between them. The CDR3 sequence is CSVELGPPTYEQYF. CDR3 DNA: TGCAGCGTTGAATTGGGGCCTCCTACCTACGAGCAGTACTTC.

With respect to this clone: Compared with germline, one end of the junction differs, possibly owing to a read error. The V gene is TRBV4-1, the J gene TRBJ2-5; weak D call: TRBD1 (6 bases). The CDR3 runs 14 residues. Germline V gene data show CDR1 as MGHRA and CDR2 as YSYEKL. The CDR3: CASSEDRNQETQYF. The CDR3 nucleotides are TGCGCCAGCAGCGAAGACAGGAACCAAGAGACCCAGTACTTC.

The gene calls are TRBV28 and TRBJ1-1; D perhaps matches TRBD1 (5 bases). Trimming took off 4 bases at V and 6 bases at J, with 18 bases between the two ends. Germline CDR1 and CDR2: MDHEN and SYDVKM. CDR3 length: 15 residues. The CDR3 region has the DNA TGTGCCAGCAGTTGGTCGGGGGTAATTCGAGCTGAAGCTTTCTTT. Translation gives CASSWSGVIRAEAFF. The variable domain in full, with the rest retrieved from reference TRBV28 and TRBJ1-1, is DVKVTQSSRYLVKRTGEKVFLECVQDMDHENMFWYRQDPGLGLRLIYFSYDVKMKEKGDIPEGYSVSREKKERFSLILESASTNQTSMYLCASSWSGVIRAEAFFGQGTRLTVV.

The gene calls are TRBV2 and TRBJ1-5; TRBD1 matches at 7 bases. Germline CDR1 reads SNHLY; CDR2 reads FYNNEI. V gave up 6 bases and J gave up 6 bases; unmatched junction bases: 8. CDR3 length: 14 amino acids. The CDR3 region is CASRRQGGGQPQHF. CDR3 DNA sequence: TGTGCCAGCAGGCGACAGGGTGGGGGTCAGCCCCAGCATTTT.

V is TRBV6-2 or TRBV6-3 and J is TRBJ1-1; 7 positions agree with TRBD1. The CDR3 contains 14 residues. CDR1 and CDR2 (germline): MNHEY, SVGEGT. J lost 3 bases, V lost 6 bases, and 7 bases had no gene match. The CDR3 reads CASSDHTGDTEAFF. In nucleotides, the CDR3 is TGTGCCAGCAGCGACCATACAGGGGACACTGAAGCTTTCTTT.

This chain links TRBV18 with TRBJ2-5; possibly TRBD1 or TRBD2 for D (6 bases each). The ends were cut back, 4 bases at V and 4 bases at J, with 13 bases in the middle. The CDR3 consists of 14 residues. The germline gives CDR1 KGHSH, CDR2 LQKENI. CDR3: CASSQPGARETQYF. DNA of the CDR3: TGTGCCAGCTCACAACCGGGGGCCAGAGAGACCCAGTACTTC.

The J gene is TRBJ2-3, the V gene TRBV7-9, with D possibly TRBD2 on 6 matching bases. The V end lost 1 base, the J end lost 0 bases, and 11 bases lay between the germline ends. This CDR3 has 16 amino acids. CDR1 and CDR2 (germline): SEHNR, FQNEAQ (reference sequence). CDR3 region: CASSLGRGTSTDTQYF. The CDR3 nucleotides are TGTGCCAGCAGCTTAGGCCGAGGGACTAGCACAGATACGCAGTATTTT.

This clone has a handful of counts. The chain is built from TRBV2 and TRBJ2-7; weak D call: TRBD2 (5 bases). CDR1 is SNHLY and CDR2 is FYNNEI in the germline V gene. This CDR3 has 13 amino acids. V shed 8 bases and J shed 2 bases, with 13 bases lying between them. The CDR3 DNA reads as TGTGCCAGCCAGAAACCCGGGGCCTACGAGCAGTACTTC. Protein: CASQKPGAYEQYF.

The chain employs TRBV3-1 (or the pseudogene TRBV3-2) and TRBJ2-7; D gene unclear. The CDR3 loop spans 11 amino acids. The germline gives CDR1 LGHDT, CDR2 YNNKEL (reference sequence). Trimming stripped 4 bases from V and 3 bases from J, with 4 bases between. The CDR3 reads CASSLNYEQYF. The CDR3 nucleotides are TGTGCCAGCAGCCTTAACTACGAGCAGTACTTC.

This chain uses TRBV7-9 with TRBJ2-7; D perhaps matches TRBD1 (6 bases). The V gene lost 6 bases and the J gene lost 0 bases, with 24 bases spanning the gap. The germline gives CDR1 SEHNR, CDR2 FQNEAQ (reference sequence). This CDR3 comprises 18 residues. The CDR3 DNA follows: TGTGCCAGCAGTCTGGACAGAGACAATGCGTTTTTCTCCTACGAGCAGTACTTC. It translates to CASSLDRDNAFFSYEQYF. Filled out from reference TRBV7-9 and TRBJ2-7, the complete variable domain reads DTGVSQNPRHKITKRGQNVTFRCDPISEHNRLYWYRQTLGQGPEFLTYFQNEAQLEKSRLLSDRFSAERPKGSFSTLEIQRTEQGDSAMYLCASSLDRDNAFFSYEQYFGPGTRLTVT.

The rearrangement links TRBV3-1 (or the pseudogene TRBV3-2) to TRBJ2-3; TRBD1 might be the D (6 bases). CDR3 length: 15 residues. Trimming removed 4 bases at V and 2 bases at J, with 13 bases between. Germline CDR1 reads LGHDT; CDR2 reads YNNKEL (reference sequence). CDR3 nucleotide sequence: TGTGCCAGCAGCCTCCAGGGGAGCCCCACAGATACGCAGTATTTT. It is translated as CASSLQGSPTDTQYF.

This clone was observed a single time. This chain connects TRBV7-2 to TRBJ1-2, with TRBD1 as a possible D gene (6 bases). Germline CDR1 SGHTA, CDR2 FQGNSA. Deletions cut 3 bases from V and 8 bases from J, with 22 bases between. The CDR3 is made up of 16 amino acids. CDR3 residues: CASSFAGERFGEGYTF. The CDR3 DNA is TGTGCCAGCAGCTTTGCAGGGGAACGATTTGGGGAGGGCTACACCTTC.

The J gene is TRBJ1-2, the V gene TRBV12-3 or TRBV12-4; maybe TRBD1 (6 bases). The V and J ends lost 6 bases and 4 bases respectively, with 12 bases between them. The CDR3 runs to 13 residues. The chain's CDR3 is CASRGQGTYGYTF. The CDR3 region has the DNA TGTGCCAGCAGGGGCCAGGGGACCTATGGCTACACCTTC.